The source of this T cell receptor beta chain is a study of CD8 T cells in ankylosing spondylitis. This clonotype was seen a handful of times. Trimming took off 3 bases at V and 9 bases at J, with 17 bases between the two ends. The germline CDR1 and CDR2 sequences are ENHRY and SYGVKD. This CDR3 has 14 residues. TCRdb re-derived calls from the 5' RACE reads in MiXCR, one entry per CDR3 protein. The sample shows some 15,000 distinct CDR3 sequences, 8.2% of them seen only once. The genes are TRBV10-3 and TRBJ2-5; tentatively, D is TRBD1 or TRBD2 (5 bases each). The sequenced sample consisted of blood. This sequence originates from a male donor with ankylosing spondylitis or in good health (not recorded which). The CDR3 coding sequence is TGTGCCATCAGTGAAATCGGGGCGCGCTCCGCCCAGTACTTC. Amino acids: CAISEIGARSAQYF.